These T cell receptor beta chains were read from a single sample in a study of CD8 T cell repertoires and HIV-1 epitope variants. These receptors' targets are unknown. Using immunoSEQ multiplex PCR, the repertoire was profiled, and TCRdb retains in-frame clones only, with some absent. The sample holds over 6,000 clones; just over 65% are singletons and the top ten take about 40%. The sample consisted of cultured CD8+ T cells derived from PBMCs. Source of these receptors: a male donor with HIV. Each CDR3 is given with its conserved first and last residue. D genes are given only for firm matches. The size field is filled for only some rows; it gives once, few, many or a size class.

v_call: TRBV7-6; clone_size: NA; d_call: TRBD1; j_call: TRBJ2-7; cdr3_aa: CASSLAVQGASEQYF; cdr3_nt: TGTGCCAGCAGCTTAGCCGTGCAGGGGGCTTCCGAGCAGTACTTC
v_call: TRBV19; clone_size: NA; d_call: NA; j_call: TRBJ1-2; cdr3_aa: CASSIGGPRGGGYTF; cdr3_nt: TGTGCCAGTAGTATCGGAGGGCCCCGGGGCGGCGGCTACACCTTC
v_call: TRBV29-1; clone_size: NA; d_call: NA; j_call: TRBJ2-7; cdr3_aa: CSVGPGNLEQYF; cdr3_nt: TGCAGCGTCGGACCGGGAAATCTCGAGCAGTACTTC
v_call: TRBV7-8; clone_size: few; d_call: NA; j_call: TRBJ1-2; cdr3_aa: CASSSQSPGHGYTF; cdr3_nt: TGTGCCAGCAGCTCCCAGAGTCCTGGGCATGGCTACACCTTC
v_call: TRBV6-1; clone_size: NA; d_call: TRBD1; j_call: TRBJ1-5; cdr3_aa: CASRSGQGKQPQHF; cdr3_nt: TGTGCCAGCAGATCCGGACAGGGAAAACAGCCCCAGCATTTT
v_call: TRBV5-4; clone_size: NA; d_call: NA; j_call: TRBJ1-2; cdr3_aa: CASSLYPQDINYGYTF; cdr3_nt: TGTGCCAGCAGCTTGTACCCCCAGGATATTAACTATGGCTACACCTTC
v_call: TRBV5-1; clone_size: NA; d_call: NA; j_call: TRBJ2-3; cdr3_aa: CASSLGGASDTQYF; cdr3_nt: TGCGCCAGCAGCTTGGGGGGTGCCTCAGATACGCAGTATTTT
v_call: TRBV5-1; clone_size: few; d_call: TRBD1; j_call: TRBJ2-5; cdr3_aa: CASSPVSGQQETQYF; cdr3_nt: TGCGCCAGCAGCCCCGTTTCGGGACAGCAAGAGACCCAGTACTTC
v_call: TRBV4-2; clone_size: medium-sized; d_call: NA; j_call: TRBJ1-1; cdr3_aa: CASSQVNTEAFF; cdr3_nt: TGTGCCAGCAGCCAAGTGAACACTGAAGCTTTCTTT
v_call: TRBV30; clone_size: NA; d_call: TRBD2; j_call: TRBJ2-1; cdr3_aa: CAWNPSGRGEQFF; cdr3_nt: TGTGCCTGGAACCCCTCAGGGAGGGGTGAGCAGTTCTTC
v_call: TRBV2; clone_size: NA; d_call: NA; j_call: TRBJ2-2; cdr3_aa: CASKSTYANTGELFF; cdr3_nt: TGTGCCAGCAAGTCAACATACGCGAACACCGGGGAGCTGTTTTTT
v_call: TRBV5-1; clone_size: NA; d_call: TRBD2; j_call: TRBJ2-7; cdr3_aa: CASSLEAGGYEQYF; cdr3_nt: TGCGCCAGCAGCTTGGAAGCGGGAGGCTACGAGCAGTACTTC
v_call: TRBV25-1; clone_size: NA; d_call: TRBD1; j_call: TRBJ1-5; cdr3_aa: CASSATGGNQPQHF; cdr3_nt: TGTGCCAGCAGTGCGACAGGGGGCAATCAGCCCCAGCATTTT
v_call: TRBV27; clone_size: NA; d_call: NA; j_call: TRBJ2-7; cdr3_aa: CASSLSAGPYEQYF; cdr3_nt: TGTGCCAGCAGTTTATCGGCAGGGCCCTACGAGCAGTACTTC
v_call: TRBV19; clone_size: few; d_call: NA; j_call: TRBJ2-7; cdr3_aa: CASSMPDPSSYEQYF; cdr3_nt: TGTGCCAGTAGTATGCCAGACCCAAGCTCCTACGAGCAGTACTTC
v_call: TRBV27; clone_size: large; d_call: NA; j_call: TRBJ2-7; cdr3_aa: CASSVSSGTVSYEQYF; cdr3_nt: TGTGCCAGCAGTGTATCCTCCGGGACGGTGTCCTACGAGCAGTACTTC
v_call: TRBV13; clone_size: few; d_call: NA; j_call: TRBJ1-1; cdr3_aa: CASSLDSMNTEAFF; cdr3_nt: TGTGCCAGCAGCCTCGACAGTATGAACACTGAAGCTTTCTTT
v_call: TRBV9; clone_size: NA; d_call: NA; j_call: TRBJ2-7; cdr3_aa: CASSAEGGQPNYEQYF; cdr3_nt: TGTGCCAGCAGCGCCGAGGGGGGACAACCCAATTACGAGCAGTACTTC
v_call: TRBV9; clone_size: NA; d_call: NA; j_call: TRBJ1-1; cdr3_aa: CASSPGGETNTEAFF; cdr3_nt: TGTGCCAGCAGCCCAGGCGGGGAAACGAACACTGAAGCTTTCTTT
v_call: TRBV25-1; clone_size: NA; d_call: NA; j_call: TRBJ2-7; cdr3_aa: CASSVEGHYEQYF; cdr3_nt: TGTGCCAGCAGTGTGGAGGGACACTACGAGCAGTACTTC
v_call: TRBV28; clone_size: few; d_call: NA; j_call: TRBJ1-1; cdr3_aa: CASSLIREDLNTEAFF; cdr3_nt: TGTGCCAGCAGTTTGATCAGGGAAGATTTGAACACTGAAGCTTTCTTT
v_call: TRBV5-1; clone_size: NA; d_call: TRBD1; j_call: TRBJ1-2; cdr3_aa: CASSLGTGSNGYTF; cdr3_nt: TGCGCCAGCAGCTTGGGGACAGGTAGTAATGGCTACACCTTC
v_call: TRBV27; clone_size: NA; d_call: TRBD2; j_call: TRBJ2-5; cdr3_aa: CASSPTGTSGGLETQYF; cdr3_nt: TGTGCCAGCAGCCCTACCGGGACTAGCGGGGGTTTAGAGACCCAGTACTTC
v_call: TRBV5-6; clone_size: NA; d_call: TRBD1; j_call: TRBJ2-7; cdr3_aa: CASSLGDSDSYEQYF; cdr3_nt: TGTGCCAGCAGCTTGGGGGACAGTGACTCCTACGAGCAGTACTTC
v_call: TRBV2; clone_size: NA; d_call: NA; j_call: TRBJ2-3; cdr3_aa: CASSEDTQYF; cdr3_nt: TGTGCCAGCAGTGAAGATACGCAGTATTTT
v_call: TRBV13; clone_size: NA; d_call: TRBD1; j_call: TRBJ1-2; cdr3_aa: CASSSGTGANYGYTF; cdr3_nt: TGTGCCAGCAGCTCGGGGACAGGGGCTAACTATGGCTACACCTTC
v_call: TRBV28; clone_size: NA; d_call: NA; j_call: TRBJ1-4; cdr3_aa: CASNGETPEKLFF; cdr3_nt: TGTGCCAGCAACGGGGAGACCCCTGAAAAACTGTTTTTT
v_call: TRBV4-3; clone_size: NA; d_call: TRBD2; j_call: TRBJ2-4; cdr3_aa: CASSPTSGLSKNIQYF; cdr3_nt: TGCGCCAGCAGCCCTACTAGCGGACTTTCCAAAAACATTCAGTACTTC
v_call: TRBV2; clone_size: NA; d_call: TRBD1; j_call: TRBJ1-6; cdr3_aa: CASSGDSHSPLHF; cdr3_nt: TGTGCCAGCAGTGGGGACAGTCATTCACCCCTCCACTTT
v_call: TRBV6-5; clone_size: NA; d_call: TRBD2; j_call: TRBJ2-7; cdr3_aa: CASSWGGAGRGEQYF; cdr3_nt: TGTGCCAGCAGTTGGGGGGGAGCAGGCCGGGGGGAGCAGTACTTC
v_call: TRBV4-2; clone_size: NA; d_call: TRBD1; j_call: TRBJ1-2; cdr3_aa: CASSQDPGQGANYGYTF; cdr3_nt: TGTGCCAGCAGCCAAGATCCAGGACAGGGGGCTAACTATGGCTACACCTTC
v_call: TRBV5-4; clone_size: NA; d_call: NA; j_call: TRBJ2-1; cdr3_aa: CASSNSGSGSYNEQFF; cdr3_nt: TGTGCCAGCAGCAATTCCGGGAGTGGGTCCTACAATGAGCAGTTCTTC
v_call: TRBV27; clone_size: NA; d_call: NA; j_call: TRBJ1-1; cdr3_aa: CASSLSQGIPTEAFF; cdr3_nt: TGTGCCAGCAGTTTATCTCAGGGCATTCCCACTGAAGCTTTCTTT
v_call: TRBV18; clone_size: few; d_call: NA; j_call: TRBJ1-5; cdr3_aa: CASSLGDRFSPQHF; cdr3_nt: TGTGCCAGCTCGTTAGGGGACCGCTTTTCACCCCAGCATTTT
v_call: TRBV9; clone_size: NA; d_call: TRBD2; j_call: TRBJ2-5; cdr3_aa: CASSDISGGLQETQYF; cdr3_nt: TGTGCCAGCAGCGACATTAGCGGGGGGCTCCAAGAGACCCAGTACTTC
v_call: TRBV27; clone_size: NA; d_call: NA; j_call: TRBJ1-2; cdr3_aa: CASSLAGEERYGYTF; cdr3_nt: TGTGCCAGCAGTTTGGCGGGGGAAGAACGTTATGGCTACACCTTC
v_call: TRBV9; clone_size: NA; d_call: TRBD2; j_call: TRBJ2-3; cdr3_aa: CASSPGTTDTDTQYF; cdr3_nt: TGTGCCAGCAGCCCCGGGACTACTGACACAGATACGCAGTATTTT
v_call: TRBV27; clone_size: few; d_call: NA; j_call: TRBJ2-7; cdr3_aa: CASRSTGDSYEQYF; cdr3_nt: TGTGCCAGCAGATCTACAGGAGACTCCTACGAGCAGTACTTC
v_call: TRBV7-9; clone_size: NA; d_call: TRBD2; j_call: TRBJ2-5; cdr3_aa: CASSLARGGPETQYF; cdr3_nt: TGTGCCAGCAGCTTGGCGCGGGGGGGCCCGGAGACCCAGTACTTC
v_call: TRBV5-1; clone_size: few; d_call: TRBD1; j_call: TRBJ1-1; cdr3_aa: CASSSEGASDTEAFF; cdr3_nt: TGCGCCAGCAGCTCGGAGGGGGCTTCAGACACTGAAGCTTTCTTT
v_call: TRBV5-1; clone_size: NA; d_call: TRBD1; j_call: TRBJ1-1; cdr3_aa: CASSHNGQGGNTEAFF; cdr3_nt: TGCGCCAGCAGCCACAACGGACAGGGGGGGAACACTGAAGCTTTCTTT
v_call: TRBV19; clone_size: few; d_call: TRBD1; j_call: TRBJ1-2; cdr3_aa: CASSNSDRSSNYGYTF; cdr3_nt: TGTGCCAGTAGCAACTCGGACAGGAGTTCTAACTATGGCTACACCTTC
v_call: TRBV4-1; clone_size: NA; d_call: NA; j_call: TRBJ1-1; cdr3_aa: CASSPSALNTEAFF; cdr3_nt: TGCGCCAGCAGCCCGTCAGCGTTGAACACTGAAGCTTTCTTT
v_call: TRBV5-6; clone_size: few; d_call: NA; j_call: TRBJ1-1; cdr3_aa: CASSLEGPFTEAFF; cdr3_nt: TGTGCCAGCAGCTTGGAAGGTCCTTTCACTGAAGCTTTCTTT
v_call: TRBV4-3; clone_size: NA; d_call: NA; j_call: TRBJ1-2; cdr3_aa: CASSQEVGQGLYYGYTF; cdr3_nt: TGCGCCAGCAGCCAAGAGGTCGGGCAGGGGTTGTACTATGGCTACACCTTC
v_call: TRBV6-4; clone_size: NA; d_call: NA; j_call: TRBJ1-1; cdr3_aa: CSITGTMNTEAFF; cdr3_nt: TGTTCAATAACAGGGACCATGAACACTGAAGCTTTCTTT
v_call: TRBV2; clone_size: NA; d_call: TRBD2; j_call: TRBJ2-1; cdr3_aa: CASSESTSGNEQFF; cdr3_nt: TGTGCCAGCAGTGAGTCGACTAGCGGGAATGAGCAGTTCTTC
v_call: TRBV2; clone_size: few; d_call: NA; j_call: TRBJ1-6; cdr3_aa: CASSPLGAAYNSPLHF; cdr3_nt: TGTGCCAGCAGTCCCCTAGGGGCTGCCTATAATTCACCCCTCCACTTT